This T cell receptor (beta chain) was identified in a study of shared clonotypes between healthy human individuals. Study in general: Aged between 18 and 49, the donors were a couple of women and a few men.

All participating donors were Caucasian adults from Nashville, Tennessee. CD45RA-negative memory and CD45RA+ naive subsets were split from the CD4+ cells. This clone was seen once. Method: immunoSEQ multiplex PCR; TCRdb's copy keeps in-frame clones and lacks some. The data hold about 2.3 million clones, with 85% to 95% observed a single time. Trimming removed 4 bases from V and 6 bases from J, with 12 bases in between. Per germline, CDR1 MDHEN and CDR2 SYDVKM. This CDR3 region has 14 residues. The specimen was naive CD4+ T cells from PBMCs. Described subset: CD45RA+ positively selected. This chain joins TRBV28 and TRBJ2-2; D might be TRBD1 or TRBD2, each matching 5 bases. This sequence originates from a man between 18 and 29 years old in good health. Some clones in this sample may be carry-over from other donors' samples. This CDR3 reads CASSSTGRAGELFF. CDR3 in DNA: TGTGCCAGCAGTTCGACGGGACGGGCCGGGGAGCTGTTTTTT.